Sequencing of this T cell receptor beta chain was carried out in a study of blood T cell repertoires in COVID-19 (dated by TCRdb to 2020 to 2022). With respect to the entire study: Collaborator samples came from the United States, Italy and Spain and covered acute and convalescent phases of COVID-19. Samples were obtained from the ongoing ImmuneRACE study (first 160 participants) and from 1,200 or so subjects provided by 6 global collaborators. Where available, HLA class I and class II types were taken from metadata supplied by the sample provider and were not determined by assay-based typing. The repertoires were released in a freely available public database meant as a resource for research on the immune response to SARS-CoV-2. Subjects who had been exposed to COVID-19, were actively infected with it, or had recovered from it provided the deeply sampled blood TCRbeta repertoires that made up the dataset. The material from the prospective study consisted of cDNA or gDNA derived from T cells, B-cell-depleted T cells, or PBMCs. Nearly every sample came with metadata listing a de-identified subject ID, COVID-19 status, age in years and sex. Overall study outcomes, separate from this receptor: The quantity of clinical and demographic metadata differed by source and by participant and was supplied without curation.

Each collaborating institution followed its own protocols to collect whole blood in K2EDTA tubes. For TCRbeta analysis, collaborators shipped samples as frozen whole blood, isolated PBMCs, or DNA extracted from either of those sample types. TCRbeta CDR3 regions were amplified from genomic DNA using the immunoSEQ Assay, a bias-controlled multiplex PCR. The authors' pipeline ran thus. The number of nucleated cells in each sample was estimated from the amplification of reference gene primers within the assay. Sequence reads were collapsed and filtered to measure the absolute abundance of every unique TCRbeta CDR3 rearrangement. Productive Simpson clonality was computed per sample as the square root of Simpson's diversity index over productive rearrangements. In its TCRdb copy, this immuneACCESS table keeps in-frame sequences only and misses some clones. Where compared with another copy, unresolved V genes explain less than half of these, and the others have no known cause. For V, J and clone size, that table is used; D and trimming come from the DNA. Within this sample are 80,000 to 100,000 clones, with 70% to 85% of them counted one time only. The leading ten clones occupy roughly a tenth of the sample.

The germline V gene sets CDR1 to KGHSH and CDR2 to LQKENI. Reading from cysteine to phenylalanine, the CDR3 counts 14 amino acids. Only the CDR3 region is kept as DNA, spanning 42 bases read in frame from base 1. V lost 4 bases and J lost 5 bases, and the count of bases not matched to a germline gene is 7. This clone was detected only a few times. Its antigen is unknown. Base-call qualities are not available, and no considerably larger clone is one nucleotide away. The chain joins TRBV18 to TRBJ2-7; 8 bases in the junction line up with TRBD1. Sequencing was carried out using peripheral blood. The TCR comes from a man in his 70s with active or convalescent COVID-19. CDR3 reads: CASSRTGIGNEQYF. The DNA reads as follows: TGTGCCAGCTCACGGACAGGGATAGGCAACGAGCAGTACTTC.